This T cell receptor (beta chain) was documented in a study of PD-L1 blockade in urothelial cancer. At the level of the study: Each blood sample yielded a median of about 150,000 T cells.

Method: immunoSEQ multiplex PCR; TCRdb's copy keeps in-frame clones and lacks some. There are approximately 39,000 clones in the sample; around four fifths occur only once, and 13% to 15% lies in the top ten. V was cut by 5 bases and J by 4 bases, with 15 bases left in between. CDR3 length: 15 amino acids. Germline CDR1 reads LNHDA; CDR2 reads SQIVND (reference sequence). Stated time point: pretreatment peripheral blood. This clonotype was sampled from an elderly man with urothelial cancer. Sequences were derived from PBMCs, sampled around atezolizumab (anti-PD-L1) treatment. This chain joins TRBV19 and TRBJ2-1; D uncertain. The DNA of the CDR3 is TGTGCCAGTAGTTTTAGCCCCAATGGGTACAATGAGCAGTTCTTC. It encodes CASSFSPNGYNEQFF.